This T cell receptor beta chain was sequenced during a study of blood T cells in healthy people across ages. In its sample, this clonotype was seen a few times. A second PCR, run for roughly 7 to 11 cycles, used a sample-barcoded 5' primer plus a J-beta primer mix. In TCRdb, the 5' RACE reads were re-called with MiXCR into one record per CDR3 protein. The table records about 730,000 distinct CDR3 sequences, more than 40% of them present only once. Sequenced material: blood. This clonotype originated in a woman between 55 and 75 years old in good health.

CDR3 residues: CAISQGGQDTEAFF. As DNA, the CDR3 is TGTGCCATCAGCCAGGGGGGACAGGACACTGAAGCTTTCTTT. This chain uses TRBV10-3 with TRBJ1-1; 8 bases are shared with TRBD1. The germline V gene has CDR1 ENHRY and CDR2 SYGVKD. The length of the CDR3 is 14 residues. Trimming removed 6 bases from V and 3 bases from J; junction bases left unmatched: 6.